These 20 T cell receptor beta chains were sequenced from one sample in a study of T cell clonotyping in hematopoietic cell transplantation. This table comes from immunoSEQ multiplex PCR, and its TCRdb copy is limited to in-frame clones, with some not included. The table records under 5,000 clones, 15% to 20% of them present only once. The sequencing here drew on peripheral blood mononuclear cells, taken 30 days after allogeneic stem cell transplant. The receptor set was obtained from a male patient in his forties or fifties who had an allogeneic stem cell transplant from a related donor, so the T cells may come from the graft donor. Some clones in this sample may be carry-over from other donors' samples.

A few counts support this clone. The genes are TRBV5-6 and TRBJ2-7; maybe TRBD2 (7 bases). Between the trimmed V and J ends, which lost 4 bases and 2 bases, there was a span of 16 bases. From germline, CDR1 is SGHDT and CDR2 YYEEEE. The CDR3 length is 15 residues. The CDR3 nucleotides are TGTGCCAGCAGCGGGGGGGAGGGGGAACCCTACGAGCAGTACTTC. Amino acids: CASSGGEGEPYEQYF. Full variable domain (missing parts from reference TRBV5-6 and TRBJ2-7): DAGVTQSPTHLIKTRGQQVTLRCSPKSGHDTVSWYQQALGQGPQFIFQYYEEEERQRGNFPDRFSGHQFPNYSSELNVNALLLGDSALYLCASSGGEGEPYEQYFGPGTRLTVT.

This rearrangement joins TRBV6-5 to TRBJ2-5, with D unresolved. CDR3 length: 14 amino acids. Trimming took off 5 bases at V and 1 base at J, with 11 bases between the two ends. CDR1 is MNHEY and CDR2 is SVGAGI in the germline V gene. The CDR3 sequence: CASSKLTIQETQYF. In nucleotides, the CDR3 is TGTGCCAGCAGTAAGCTAACAATCCAAGAGACCCAGTACTTC.

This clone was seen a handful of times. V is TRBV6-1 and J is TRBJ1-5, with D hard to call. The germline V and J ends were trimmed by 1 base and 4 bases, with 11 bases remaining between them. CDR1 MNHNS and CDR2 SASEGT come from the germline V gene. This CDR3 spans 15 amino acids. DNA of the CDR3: TGTGCCAGCAGTGAAGTACGGGGTGGAAATCAGCCCCAGCATTTT. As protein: CASSEVRGGNQPQHF.

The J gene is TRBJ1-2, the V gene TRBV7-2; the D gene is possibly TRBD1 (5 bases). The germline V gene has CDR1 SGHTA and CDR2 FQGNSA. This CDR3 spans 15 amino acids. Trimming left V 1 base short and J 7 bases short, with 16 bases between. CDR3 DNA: TGTGCCAGCAGCTTAGGAGCAACTCAGGGTCGTGGCTACACCTTC. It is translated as CASSLGATQGRGYTF.

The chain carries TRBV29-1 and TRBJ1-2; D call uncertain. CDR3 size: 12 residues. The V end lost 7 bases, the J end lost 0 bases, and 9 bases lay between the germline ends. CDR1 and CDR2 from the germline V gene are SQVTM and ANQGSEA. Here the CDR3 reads CSALQTNYGYTF. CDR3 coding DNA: TGCAGCGCCCTCCAGACTAACTATGGCTACACCTTC. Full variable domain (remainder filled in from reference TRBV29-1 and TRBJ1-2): SAVISQKPSRDICQRGTSLTIQCQVDSQVTMMFWYRQQPGQSLTLIATANQGSEATYESGFVIDKFPISRPNLTFSTLTVSNMSPEDSSIYLCSALQTNYGYTFGSGTRLTVV.

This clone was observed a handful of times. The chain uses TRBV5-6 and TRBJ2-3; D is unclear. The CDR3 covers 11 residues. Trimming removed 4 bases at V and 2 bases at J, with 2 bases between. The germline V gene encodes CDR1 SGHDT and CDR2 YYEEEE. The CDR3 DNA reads TGTGCCAGCAGCGTCACAGATACGCAGTATTTT. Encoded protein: CASSVTDTQYF.

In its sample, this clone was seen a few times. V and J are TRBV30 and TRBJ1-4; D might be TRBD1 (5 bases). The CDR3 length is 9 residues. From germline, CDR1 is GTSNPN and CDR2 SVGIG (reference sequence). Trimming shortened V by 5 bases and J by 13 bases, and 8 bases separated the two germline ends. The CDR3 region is CAWSGLLFF. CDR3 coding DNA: TGTGCCTGGTCGGGACTACTGTTTTTT.

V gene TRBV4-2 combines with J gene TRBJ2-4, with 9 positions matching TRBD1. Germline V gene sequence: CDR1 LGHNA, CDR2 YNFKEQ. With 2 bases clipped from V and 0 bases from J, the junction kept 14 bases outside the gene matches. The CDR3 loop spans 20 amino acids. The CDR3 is CASSQSRDREPRGAKNIQYF. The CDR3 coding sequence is TGTGCCAGCAGCCAATCGCGGGACAGGGAGCCCCGGGGAGCCAAAAACATTCAGTACTTC.

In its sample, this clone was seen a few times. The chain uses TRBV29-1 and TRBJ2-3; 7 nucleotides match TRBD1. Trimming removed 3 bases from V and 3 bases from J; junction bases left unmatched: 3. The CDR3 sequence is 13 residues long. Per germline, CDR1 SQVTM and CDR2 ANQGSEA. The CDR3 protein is CSVDYRGTDTQYF. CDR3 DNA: TGCAGCGTTGACTACAGGGGAACAGATACGCAGTATTTT.

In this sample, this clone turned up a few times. The CDR3: CASMGRNTGELFF. CDR3 DNA sequence: TGTGCCAGCATGGGCCGAAACACCGGGGAGCTGTTTTTT. The rearrangement uses TRBV6-5 and TRBJ2-2; no clear D. With 7 bases removed from V and 2 bases from J, the gap between germline ends came to 8 bases. The CDR3 is 13 residues long. The V gene's germline CDR1 is MNHEY and CDR2 SVGAGI.

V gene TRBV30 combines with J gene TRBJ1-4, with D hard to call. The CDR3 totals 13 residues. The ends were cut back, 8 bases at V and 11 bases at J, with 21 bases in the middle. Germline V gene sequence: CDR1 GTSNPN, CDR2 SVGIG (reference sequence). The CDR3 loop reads CAHSHTRTGKLFF. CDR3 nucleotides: TGTGCCCACTCCCACACCAGAACTGGGAAACTGTTTTTT.

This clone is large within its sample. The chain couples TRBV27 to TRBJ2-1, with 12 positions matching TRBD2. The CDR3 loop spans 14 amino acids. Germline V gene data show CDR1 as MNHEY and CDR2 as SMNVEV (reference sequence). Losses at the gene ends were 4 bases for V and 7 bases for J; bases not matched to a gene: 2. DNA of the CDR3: TGTGCCAGCAGTTGGACTAGCGGGATAAATGAGCAGTTCTTC. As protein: CASSWTSGINEQFF.

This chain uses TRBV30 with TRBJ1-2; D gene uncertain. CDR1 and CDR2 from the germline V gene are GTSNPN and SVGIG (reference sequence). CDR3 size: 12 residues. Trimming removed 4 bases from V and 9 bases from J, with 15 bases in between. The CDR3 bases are TGTGCCTGGACGTATAGGTATGGGAGCTACACCTTC. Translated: CAWTYRYGSYTF.

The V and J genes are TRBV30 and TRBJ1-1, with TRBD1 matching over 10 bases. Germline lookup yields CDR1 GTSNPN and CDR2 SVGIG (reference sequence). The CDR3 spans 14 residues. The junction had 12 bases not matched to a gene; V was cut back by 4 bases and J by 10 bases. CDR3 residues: CAWIRDRGVGGAFF. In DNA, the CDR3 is TGTGCCTGGATACGGGACAGGGGAGTGGGTGGAGCTTTCTTT. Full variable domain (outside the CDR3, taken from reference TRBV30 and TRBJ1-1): SQTIHQWPATLVQPVGSPLSLECTVEGTSNPNLYWYRQAAGRGLQLLFYSVGIGQISSEVPQNLSASRPQDRQFILSSKKLLLSDSGFYLCAWIRDRGVGGAFFGQGTRLTVV.

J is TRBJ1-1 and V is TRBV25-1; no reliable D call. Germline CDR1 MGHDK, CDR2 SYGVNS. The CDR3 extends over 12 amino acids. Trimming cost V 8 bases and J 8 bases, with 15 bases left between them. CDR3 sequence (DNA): TGTGCCAGCTCTCGGGCCCTCGGGGAAGCTTTCTTT. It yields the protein CASSRALGEAFF.

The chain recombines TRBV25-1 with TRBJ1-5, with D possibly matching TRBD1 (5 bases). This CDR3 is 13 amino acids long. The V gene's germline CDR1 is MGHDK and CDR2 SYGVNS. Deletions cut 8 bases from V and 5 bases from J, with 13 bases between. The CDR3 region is CASGGGWHQPQHF. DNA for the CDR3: TGTGCCAGCGGGGGAGGGTGGCATCAGCCCCAGCATTTT.

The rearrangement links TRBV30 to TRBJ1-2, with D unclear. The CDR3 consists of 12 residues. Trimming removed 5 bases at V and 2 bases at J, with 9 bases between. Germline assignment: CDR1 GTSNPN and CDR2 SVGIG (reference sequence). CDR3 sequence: CAWSRGNYGYTF. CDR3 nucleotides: TGTGCCTGGTCTCGAGGGAACTATGGCTACACCTTC.

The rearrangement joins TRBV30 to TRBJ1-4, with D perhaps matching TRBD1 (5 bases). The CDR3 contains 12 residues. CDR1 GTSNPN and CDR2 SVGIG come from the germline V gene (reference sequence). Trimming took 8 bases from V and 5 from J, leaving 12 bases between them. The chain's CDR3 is CAGRKGNEKLFF. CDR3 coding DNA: TGTGCCGGACGGAAGGGGAATGAAAAACTGTTTTTT. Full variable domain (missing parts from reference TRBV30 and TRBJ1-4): SQTIHQWPATLVQPVGSPLSLECTVEGTSNPNLYWYRQAAGRGLQLLFYSVGIGQISSEVPQNLSASRPQDRQFILSSKKLLLSDSGFYLCAGRKGNEKLFFGSGTQLSVL.

CDR3 DNA sequence: TGTGCCTGGAGGCGACAGGGGGCCACCTACGAGCAGTACTTC. Protein: CAWRRQGATYEQYF. The gene calls are TRBV30 and TRBJ2-7, with 10 nucleotides matching TRBD1. The ends lost 3 bases at V and 2 bases at J; junction bases unmatched: 4. Germline assignment: CDR1 GTSNPN and CDR2 SVGIG (reference sequence). The CDR3 length is 14 residues. Full variable domain (remainder filled in from reference TRBV30 and TRBJ2-7): SQTIHQWPATLVQPVGSPLSLECTVEGTSNPNLYWYRQAAGRGLQLLFYSVGIGQISSEVPQNLSASRPQDRQFILSSKKLLLSDSGFYLCAWRRQGATYEQYFGPGTRLTVT.

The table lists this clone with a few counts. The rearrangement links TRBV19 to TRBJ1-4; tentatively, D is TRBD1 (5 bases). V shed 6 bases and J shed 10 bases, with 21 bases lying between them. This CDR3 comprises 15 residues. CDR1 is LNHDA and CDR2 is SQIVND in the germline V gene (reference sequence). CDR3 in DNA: TGTGCCAGTAGCCGAACCCAGGGTGGTGTAGTAAAACTGTTTTTT. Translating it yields CASSRTQGGVVKLFF.